This T cell receptor beta chain was observed in a study of OX40 agonist ivuxolimab in advanced cancers. Study-level background: The costimulatory receptor OX40 (CD134) was targeted by ivuxolimab, a fully human IgG2 agonistic monoclonal antibody. Intravenous ivuxolimab was administered to patients every 2 weeks at six dose levels: 0.01, 0.1, 0.3, 1.5, 3 and 10 mg/kg. Of the roughly 52 dose-escalation patients, hepatocellular carcinoma was present in about 20, melanoma in approximately 15, renal cell carcinoma in 9 and head and neck cancer in 9. In the dose-escalation cohort, roughly 80% of patients were male, and the mean age was around 60 years, with a range of about 23 to 90. Prior anti-PD-1, anti-PD-L1 or anti-CTLA-4 therapy was permitted, and checkpoint inhibitors had been received by about two fifths of dose-escalation patients. Partial responses were achieved by three dose-escalation patients, of whom one had hepatocellular carcinoma and two had cutaneous melanoma. Peripheral TCRbeta sequencing was intended to test whether TCR sequence diversity was altered and clonal T-cell expansion was caused by ivuxolimab. The monotherapy dose-escalation portion (N ≈ 50 patients) of the phase I ivuxolimab trial is reported in the paper. Here is what the overall study found, with its caveats: Low levels of normalized T-cell clonal expansion were also seen in some patients who did not respond. Partial responders in the 0.1-3.0 mg/kg groups had among the lowest normalized peripheral clonal expansion, especially among CD8+ T cells. The antigen specificity of the clonally expanded peripheral T cells was not determined. At doses of 0.1 to 3.0 mg/kg, clonal expansion of both CD4+ and CD8+ blood T cells was observed from baseline to week 6. On average, CD8+ T cells showed more expanded clones than CD4+ T cells after ivuxolimab.

Patients with a history of autoimmune disease or receiving systemic immunosuppression were excluded from the trial. Peripheral blood for TCR sequencing was collected from all dose cohorts at baseline, on cycle 4 day 1, and on cycle 7 day 1. The samples were drawn from a first-in-human, open-label, multicenter phase I dose-escalation trial of ivuxolimab. The trial enrolled adults with locally advanced or metastatic head and neck squamous cell, hepatocellular, melanoma or renal cell carcinoma. Before TCR sequencing, CD4+ T cells and CD8+ T cells were sorted from peripheral blood as separate populations. The CDR3 measures 12 amino acids from cysteine to phenylalanine. The entry retains the CDR3 DNA only, 36 bases that are in frame from base 1. Relative to germline, V is 3 bases shorter and J is 6 bases shorter, with 8 bases between their ends. Per the germline V gene, SGHAT is the CDR1 and FQNNGV is the CDR2.

Regarding this clone: Its antigen is unknown. No much larger clone exists at a distance of one base, and base qualities are not known.

For sequencing of the TCRbeta CDR3 region, genomic DNA was extracted from the sorted cells. The immunoSEQ Assay was used to sequence the TCRbeta CDR3 regions. TCRdb took over this immuneACCESS table, retaining in-frame rearrangements with V and J assigned. Such tables are incomplete; in checked studies, under half of the missing clones stem from an unresolved V gene, and the remainder is unexplained. The sample data list some 150,000 clones, and about nine tenths of these were observed just once. The ten largest clones represent about 1% of the sample. The sequence was obtained from an adult with an advanced solid tumor such as melanoma, head and neck, liver or kidney cancer. The rearranged chain carries TRBV11-2 and TRBJ1-1; a tentative D match to TRBD1 spans 5 bases. The specimen was CD4+ or CD8+ T cells sorted from blood, collected in a trial of the OX40 agonist ivuxolimab. CDR3 sequence: CASSFQGAEAFF. The nucleotide sequence reads as follows: TGTGCCAGCAGCTTCCAGGGCGCTGAAGCTTTCTTT.